These T cell receptor beta chains were read from a single sample in a study of post-analysis software for immune sequencing data. MiXCR was run by TCRdb on the PCR reads, yielding one entry per CDR3 protein. In the table there are approximately 660,000 distinct CDR3 sequences, 55% to 60% of which are singletons. The sequenced material came from blood. The receptors were sampled from a girl between 2 and 10 years old with multiple sclerosis. Each CDR3 is given with its conserved first and last residue. D genes are given only for firm matches. A clone size is listed for some rows: how often the clone was seen (once, few, many), or a class if it is expanded.

>TRBV15|TRBJ1-1|-|-
TGTGCCACCAGCAGAGATGGGGGATCCACTGAAGCTTTCTTT
CATSRDGGSTEAFF
>TRBV12-3/TRBV12-4|TRBJ1-1|-|-
TGTGCCAGCAGTTCACTTGTCGCCACTGAAGCTTTCTTT
CASSSLVATEAFF
>TRBV12-3/TRBV12-4|TRBJ2-5|-|-
TGTGCCAGCAGTTTACGGACAAGGTTGGAAGAGACCCAGTACTTC
CASSLRTRLEETQYF
>TRBV5-1|TRBJ1-2|few|-
TGCGCCAGCAGCACGGGCGCCGTCTATGGCTACACCTTC
CASSTGAVYGYTF
>TRBV7-8|TRBJ2-3|once|-
TGTGCCAGCAGCTTAGGCGCCGCGACAGATACGCAGTATTTT
CASSLGAATDTQYF
>TRBV10-3|TRBJ2-3|few|-
TGTGCCATCAGTTTTTCTAGCACAGATACGCAGTATTTT
CAISFSSTDTQYF
>TRBV7-9|TRBJ2-3|once|TRBD2
TGTGCCAGCAGCTCTCGAGGCCCGGGACTAGGGGTGGCAGATACGCAGTATTTT
CASSSRGPGLGVADTQYF
>TRBV24-1|TRBJ2-6|few|-
TGTGCCACCAGTGTCGGGGTCGGGGCCAACGTCCTGACTTTC
CATSVGVGANVLTF
>TRBV20-1|TRBJ2-5|-|-
TGCAGTGCTAGGTCCACAGGGTCCCAAGAGACCCAGTACTTC
CSARSTGSQETQYF
>TRBV12-3/TRBV12-4|TRBJ1-2|-|TRBD1
TGTGCCAGCAGCTGGGACAGGGGGCTAGAGATGGTTAACTATGGCTACACCTTC
CASSWDRGLEMVNYGYTF
>TRBV7-6|TRBJ1-1|-|-
TGTACCAGCAGCTTAGGATCCAGGAACACTGAAGCTTTCTTT
CTSSLGSRNTEAFF
>TRBV6-1|TRBJ1-1|-|TRBD1
TGTGCCAGCAGTGAGAGGGGGCCGGACACTGAAGCTTTCTTT
CASSERGPDTEAFF
>TRBV5-1|TRBJ2-1|-|-
TGCGCCAGCAGCTTGGCACCCGAAAACGTGTACAATGAGCAGTTCTTC
CASSLAPENVYNEQFF
>TRBV24-1|TRBJ2-5|-|-
TGTGCCACCAGTGATTTGGGGGCGGGTCAAGAGACCCAGTACTTC
CATSDLGAGQETQYF
>TRBV10-3|TRBJ2-3|-|TRBD2
TGTGCCATCACGGGGGGAGCAGATACGCAGTATTTT
CAITGGADTQYF
>TRBV15|TRBJ1-1|-|-
TGTGCCACCAGCAGAGATCAAGGGGTAGGAGCTTTCTTT
CATSRDQGVGAFF
>TRBV7-9|TRBJ2-1|-|TRBD1
TGTGCCAGCAGCCCGACGGGACAGGGTTTAGTCAATGAGCAGTTCTTC
CASSPTGQGLVNEQFF
>TRBV12-3/TRBV12-4|TRBJ2-1|-|-
TGTGCCAGCAGTTTAGAAAGAGTAGATGAGCAGTTCTTC
CASSLERVDEQFF
>TRBV7-2|TRBJ2-7|few|TRBD1
TGTGCCAGCAGCCCCGCCAGGGGGCTCCGGTCCTACGAGCAGTACTTC
CASSPARGLRSYEQYF
>TRBV4-2|TRBJ2-7|-|TRBD2
TGTGCCAGCAGCCAAGTCCCCGGACTAGCGGAAGAGCAGTACTTC
CASSQVPGLAEEQYF
>TRBV5-6|TRBJ2-3|-|-
TGTGCCAGCAGCTTGCCGGGCCAGAACACAGATACGCAGTATTTT
CASSLPGQNTDTQYF
>TRBV13|TRBJ2-7|-|-
TGTGCCAGCAGCTTGATGGGGAACGAGCAGTACTTC
CASSLMGNEQYF
>TRBV7-2|TRBJ2-5|few|TRBD2
TGTGCCAGCAGCTTATCTAGCGGGAACGTGGAGACCCAGTACTTC
CASSLSSGNVETQYF
>TRBV15|TRBJ2-1|-|-
TGTGCCACCAGCAGAATACAGGGTGCCTACAATGAGCAGTTCTTC
CATSRIQGAYNEQFF
>TRBV9|TRBJ1-5|-|-
TGTGCCAGCAGCGGGGGAGGTAGCAATCAGCCCCAGCATTTT
CASSGGGSNQPQHF
>TRBV24-1|TRBJ2-1|-|TRBD2
TGTGCCACCAGTGATGAGTCTAGCGGGAGAAATGAGCAGTTCTTC
CATSDESSGRNEQFF
>TRBV5-1|TRBJ2-3|few|-
TGCGCCAGCAGCTTGGGTATTAGCACAGATACGCAGTATTTT
CASSLGISTDTQYF
>TRBV9|TRBJ2-4|-|-
TGTGCCAGCAGCGGAGCCGGCAGTTGGGACATTCAGTACTTC
CASSGAGSWDIQYF
>TRBV4-3|TRBJ2-5|-|TRBD2
TGCGCCAGCAGCCAAGATTGGGGGGGAGGGGAGACCCAGTACTTC
CASSQDWGGGETQYF
>TRBV12-3/TRBV12-4|TRBJ2-3|-|-
TGTGCCAGCAGCCATGGGACCGTACTTTACACAGATACGCAGTATTTT
CASSHGTVLYTDTQYF
>TRBV12-3/TRBV12-4|TRBJ2-7|-|TRBD2
TGTGCCAGCAGTCCGGGACTAGTGTTCGCGCGGTACTTC
CASSPGLVFARYF
>TRBV6-6|TRBJ2-3|-|TRBD2
TGTGCCAGCAGTTACCCTCCCGGACTAGGTAGCACAGATACGCAGTATTTT
CASSYPPGLGSTDTQYF
>TRBV20-1|TRBJ2-5|-|-
TGCAGTGCTAGAAACGGGAAAAAAGAGACCCAGTACTTC
CSARNGKKETQYF
>TRBV29-1|TRBJ2-1|-|-
TGCAGCGCCCCAGCCGAGGGCTCCTACAATGAGCAGTTCTTC
CSAPAEGSYNEQFF
>TRBV7-9|TRBJ2-1|-|-
TGTGCCATAGTCGGGAGAACGAATGAGCAGTTCTTC
CAIVGRTNEQFF
>TRBV6-5|TRBJ1-2|-|-
TGTGCCAGCAGCCAGGTCACCCAAAGGGATGGCTACACCTTC
CASSQVTQRDGYTF
>TRBV3-1|TRBJ2-5|-|-
TGTGCCAGCAGCCAGGACCATGCGCGTGAGACCCAGTACTTC
CASSQDHARETQYF
>TRBV12-3/TRBV12-4|TRBJ2-5|-|TRBD2
TGTGCCAGCAGTCGGTCTAGCGGGGGGTCGCAAGAGACCCAGTACTTC
CASSRSSGGSQETQYF
>TRBV6-5|TRBJ1-5|-|-
TGTGCCAGCAGTCCCTTCAGGACAGTCGGCAATCAGCCCCAGCATTTT
CASSPFRTVGNQPQHF
>TRBV20-1|TRBJ2-1|-|TRBD2
TGCAGTGCTAGAGCCGAGCGGGGGATTAGCTCCTACAATGAGCAGTTCTTC
CSARAERGISSYNEQFF
>TRBV10-3|TRBJ2-3|-|TRBD2
TGTGCCATCAGTGAGGAACTAGCGGGTAGCACAGATACGCAGTATTTT
CAISEELAGSTDTQYF
>TRBV6-4|TRBJ2-1|many|TRBD2
TGTGCCAGCAGTGGACTAGCGGGGGGCAATGAGCAGTTCTTC
CASSGLAGGNEQFF
>TRBV5-1|TRBJ1-2|-|TRBD1
TGCGCCAGCAAACAGGGGGCGCTTGACTATGGCTACACCTTC
CASKQGALDYGYTF
>TRBV7-3|TRBJ2-3|-|TRBD2
TGTGCCAGCAGCTTAGGGAGGGACCCGCGCTCCACAGATACGCAGTATTTT
CASSLGRDPRSTDTQYF
>TRBV6-6|TRBJ2-1|-|-
TGTGCCAGCAGCCCTCCAACTAGCTCCAATGAGCAGTTCTTC
CASSPPTSSNEQFF
>TRBV6-1|TRBJ2-1|-|TRBD2
TGTGCCAGCACCAAGGGACTAGCGGGAGGCCCCTTGAAAAATGAGCAGTTCTTC
CASTKGLAGGPLKNEQFF
>TRBV3-1|TRBJ1-5|-|-
TGTGCCAGCAGCCAAGGGGGCAGGGTGGGAAATCGGCCCCAGCATTTT
CASSQGGRVGNRPQHF